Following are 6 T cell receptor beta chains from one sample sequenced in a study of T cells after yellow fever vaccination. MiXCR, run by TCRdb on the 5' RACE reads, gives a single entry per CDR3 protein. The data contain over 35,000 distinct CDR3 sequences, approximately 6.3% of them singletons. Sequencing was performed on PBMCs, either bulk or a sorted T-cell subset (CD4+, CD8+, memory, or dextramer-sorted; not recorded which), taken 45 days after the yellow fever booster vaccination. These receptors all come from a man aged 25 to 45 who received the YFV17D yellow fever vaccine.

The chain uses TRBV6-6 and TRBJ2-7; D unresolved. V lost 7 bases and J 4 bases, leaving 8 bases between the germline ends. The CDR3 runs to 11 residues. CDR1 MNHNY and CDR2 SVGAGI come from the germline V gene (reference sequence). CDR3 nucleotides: TGTGCCAGCAAACGAGAATACGAGCAGTACTTC. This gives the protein CASKREYEQYF.

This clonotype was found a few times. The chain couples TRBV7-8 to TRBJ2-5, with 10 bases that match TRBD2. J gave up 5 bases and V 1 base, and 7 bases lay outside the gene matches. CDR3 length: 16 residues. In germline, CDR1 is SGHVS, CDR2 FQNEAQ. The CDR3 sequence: CASSLGLAGVRETQYF. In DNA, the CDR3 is TGTGCCAGCAGCTTAGGGCTAGCGGGAGTACGGGAGACCCAGTACTTC.

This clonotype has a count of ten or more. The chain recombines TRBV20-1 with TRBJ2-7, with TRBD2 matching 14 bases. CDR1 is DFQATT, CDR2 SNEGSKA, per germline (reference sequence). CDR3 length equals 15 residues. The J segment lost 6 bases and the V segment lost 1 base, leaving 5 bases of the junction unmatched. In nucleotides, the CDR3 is TGCAGTGCTAGAGGGGGGACTAGCGGGAGTTCCGAGCAGTACTTC. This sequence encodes CSARGGTSGSSEQYF.

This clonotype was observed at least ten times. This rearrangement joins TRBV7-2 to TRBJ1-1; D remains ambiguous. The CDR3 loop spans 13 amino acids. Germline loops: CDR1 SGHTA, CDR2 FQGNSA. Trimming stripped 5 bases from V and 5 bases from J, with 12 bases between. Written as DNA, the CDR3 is TGTGCCAGCAGCCCTCATCGGGGTACTGAAGCTTTCTTT. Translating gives CASSPHRGTEAFF. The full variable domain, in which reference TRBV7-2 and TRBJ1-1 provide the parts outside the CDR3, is GAGVSQSPSNKVTEKGKDVELRCDPISGHTALYWYRQSLGQGLEFLIYFQGNSAPDKSGLPSDRFSAERTGGSVSTLTIQRTQQEDSAVYLCASSPHRGTEAFFGQGTRLTVV.

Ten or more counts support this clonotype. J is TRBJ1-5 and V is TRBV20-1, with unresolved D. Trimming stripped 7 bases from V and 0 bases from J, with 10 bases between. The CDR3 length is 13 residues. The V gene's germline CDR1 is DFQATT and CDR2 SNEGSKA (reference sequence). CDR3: CSGGTLSNQPQHF. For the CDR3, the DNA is TGCAGTGGGGGAACACTTAGCAATCAGCCCCAGCATTTT.

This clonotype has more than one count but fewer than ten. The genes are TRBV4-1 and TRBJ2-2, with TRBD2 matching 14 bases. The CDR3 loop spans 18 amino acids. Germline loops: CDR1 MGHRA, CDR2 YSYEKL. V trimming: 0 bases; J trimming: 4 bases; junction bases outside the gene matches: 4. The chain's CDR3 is CASSQDGTSGSSTGELFF. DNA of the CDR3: TGCGCCAGCAGCCAAGACGGGACTAGCGGGAGTTCCACCGGGGAGCTGTTTTTT.